What follows are 19 T cell receptor beta chains derived from one specimen sequenced in a study of shared clonotypes between healthy human individuals. Profiling relied on immunoSEQ multiplex PCR, and the TCRdb table lists in-frame clones only, not all of them. The sample holds more than 900,000 clones; around 82% are singletons and the top ten take 0.6% to 0.7%. Material for sequencing was memory CD4+ T cells from PBMCs. Stated subset: CD45RA-negative fraction. These receptors all come from a man in his late teens or twenties in good health. Some clones in this sample may be carry-over from other donors' samples.

J is TRBJ1-2 and V is TRBV6-1; possibly TRBD1 for D (5 bases). The germline V gene has CDR1 MNHNS and CDR2 SASEGT. The V gene lost 4 bases and the J gene lost 4 bases, with 7 bases spanning the gap. CDR3 length: 12 amino acids. This CDR3 is CASSGGIYGYTF. CDR3 in DNA: TGTGCCAGCAGTGGGGGGATCTATGGCTACACCTTC.

The gene calls are TRBV2 and TRBJ1-3, with 9 bases lining up with TRBD1. The V and J ends lost 9 bases and 3 bases, in that order; junction bases with no gene match: 3. CDR1 is SNHLY and CDR2 is FYNNEI in the germline V gene. The CDR3 has 13 amino acids. CDR3 loop: CARNRGLGNTIYF. The CDR3 DNA reads TGTGCCAGAAACAGGGGGCTTGGAAACACCATATATTTT.

V gene TRBV18 combines with J gene TRBJ2-2; D possibly corresponds to TRBD2 (5 bases). Germline CDR1 reads KGHSH; CDR2 reads LQKENI. V gave up 2 bases and J gave up 4 bases, with 14 bases separating them. The CDR3 contains 16 residues. CDR3 bases: TGTGCCAGCTCACCAGAAGCGGTCCGAGGCACCGGGGAGCTGTTTTTT. Its translation is CASSPEAVRGTGELFF.

This rearrangement joins TRBV7-2 to TRBJ2-7, with no clear D. The germline V gene has CDR1 SGHTA and CDR2 FQGNSA. The CDR3 extends over 15 amino acids. Trimming took off 5 bases at V and 1 base at J, with 15 bases between the two ends. In DNA, the CDR3 is TGTGCCAGCAGCCAAGGACGGGCGGTATCCTACGAGCAGTACTTC. It encodes CASSQGRAVSYEQYF. Supplemented by reference TRBV7-2 and TRBJ2-7, the full variable domain reads GAGVSQSPSNKVTEKGKDVELRCDPISGHTALYWYRQSLGQGLEFLIYFQGNSAPDKSGLPSDRFSAERTGGSVSTLTIQRTQQEDSAVYLCASSQGRAVSYEQYFGPGTRLTVT.

The chain has TRBV5-4 and TRBJ2-5, with TRBD1 as a possible D gene (5 bases). The CDR3 spans 14 residues. V lost 2 bases, J lost 5 bases, and 13 bases lay in between. From germline, CDR1 is SGHNT and CDR2 YYREEE (reference sequence). The CDR3 bases are TGTGCCAGCAGCTTTAAGCAGGGTGCCGAGACCCAGTACTTC. It codes for CASSFKQGAETQYF. Complete variable domain (other parts from reference TRBV5-4 and TRBJ2-5): ETGVTQSPTHLIKTRGQQVTLRCSSQSGHNTVSWYQQALGQGPQFIFQYYREEENGRGNFPPRFSGLQFPNYSSELNVNALELDDSALYLCASSFKQGAETQYFGPGTRLLVL.

The J gene is TRBJ2-7, the V gene TRBV2, with TRBD1 matching 9 bases. The CDR3 runs 12 residues. CDR1 is SNHLY, CDR2 FYNNEI, per germline. V lost 6 bases and J lost 9; bases outside the gene matches: 6. Here the CDR3 reads CASRVDRGGQYF. The CDR3 bases are TGTGCCAGCAGGGTAGACAGGGGGGGGCAGTACTTC.

This clone was detected ten times or more. Other nucleotide sequences from this sample produce the same CDR3. V is TRBV30 and J is TRBJ1-3; perhaps TRBD1 as D (5 bases). V shed 5 bases and J shed 2 bases, with 10 bases lying between them. Germline lookup yields CDR1 GTSNPN and CDR2 SVGIG (reference sequence). CDR3 size: 13 residues. Here the CDR3 DNA reads TGTGCCTGGTCCCCAGGGCCTGGAAACACCATATATTTT. Encoded protein: CAWSPGPGNTIYF.

The chain couples TRBV9 to TRBJ2-5; a possible D gene is TRBD2 (7 bases). CDR3 size: 14 residues. Germline CDR1 is SGDLS and CDR2 is YYNGEE. The V and J ends lost 3 bases and 5 bases respectively, with 14 bases between them. The CDR3: CASSAQQGGETQYF. For the CDR3, the DNA is TGTGCCAGCAGCGCCCAACAGGGAGGGGAGACCCAGTACTTC.

The chain carries TRBV4-2 and TRBJ2-1, with unresolved D. Germline V gives CDR1 LGHNA, CDR2 YNFKEQ. The CDR3 is 14 residues long. Trimming took 3 bases from V and 4 from J, leaving 10 bases between them. The DNA for the CDR3 is TGTGCCAGCAGCCATCCCCCTGATTACAATGAGCAGTTCTTC. This translates into CASSHPPDYNEQFF.

The chain has TRBV5-1 and TRBJ2-2, with D possibly matching TRBD1 (6 bases). This CDR3 is 15 amino acids long. Germline V gene data show CDR1 as SGHRS and CDR2 as YFSETQ. V lost 4 bases to trimming and J lost 1 base, with 11 bases between them. The CDR3 nucleotides read TGCGCCAGCAGCCCGCAGGGGTGGAACACCGGGGAGCTGTTTTTT. It codes for CASSPQGWNTGELFF.

The V and J genes are TRBV5-1 and TRBJ1-1; D is ambiguous. The CDR3 totals 14 residues. The germline V gene has CDR1 SGHRS and CDR2 YFSETQ. V was shortened by 5 bases and J by 0 bases, with 11 bases between the two germline ends. CDR3 nucleotides: TGCGCCAGCAGTAGCGAAAGCATGAACACTGAAGCTTTCTTT. Protein: CASSSESMNTEAFF.

The J gene is TRBJ1-2, the V gene TRBV6-5, with 11 bases identical to TRBD1. With 5 bases clipped from V and 8 bases from J, the junction kept 7 bases outside the gene matches. This CDR3 has 14 amino acids. In germline, CDR1 is MNHEY, CDR2 SVGAGI. The CDR3 region is CASSRGTGGGGYTF. The CDR3 DNA reads as TGTGCCAGCAGTCGGGGGACAGGGGGAGGAGGCTACACCTTC.

This clone was picked up one time. The V gene is TRBV7-3, the J gene TRBJ2-5, with unresolved D. This CDR3 is 13 amino acids long. Germline V gene data show CDR1 as SGHTA and CDR2 as FQGTGA. V lost 2 bases, J lost 1 base, and 5 bases lay in between. CDR3 DNA: TGTGCCAGCAGCTTAGTGCTCCAAGAGACCCAGTACTTC. This translates into CASSLVLQETQYF.

The J gene is TRBJ2-3, the V gene TRBV5-5; TRBD1 is a possible D gene (6 bases). The CDR3 consists of 15 residues. Trimming stripped 2 bases from V and 2 bases from J, with 12 bases between. Germline CDR1 is SGHKS and CDR2 is YYEKEE (reference sequence). The CDR3 bases are TGTGCCAGCAGCTTTCGGGACACCTACACAGATACGCAGTATTTT. It translates to CASSFRDTYTDTQYF.

This clone has only a few counts. Other DNA sequences from this sample encode an identical CDR3 as well. The genes are TRBV19 and TRBJ1-1; D perhaps matches TRBD1 (5 bases). V was pared by 8 bases and J by 0 bases, with 19 bases between. The CDR3 extends over 16 amino acids. Germline CDR1 LNHDA, CDR2 SQIVND (reference sequence). CDR3 sequence: CASYGTPFRLNTEAFF. CDR3 nucleotide sequence: TGTGCCAGTTACGGGACCCCTTTTAGGTTGAACACTGAAGCTTTCTTT.

The chain joins TRBV5-1 to TRBJ1-3; the D gene is possibly TRBD1 (5 bases). The CDR3 runs to 17 residues. Germline V gene sequence: CDR1 SGHRS, CDR2 YFSETQ. Deletions cut 4 bases from V and 4 bases from J, with 21 bases between. The CDR3 loop is CASSTEPGPRLGNTIYF. The CDR3, as DNA: TGCGCCAGCAGCACCGAACCGGGACCCAGATTAGGAAACACCATATATTTT.

The chain is built from TRBV27 and TRBJ2-3; 10 nucleotides line up with TRBD2. The CDR3 extends over 17 amino acids. Germline assignment: CDR1 MNHEY and CDR2 SMNVEV (reference sequence). V lost 5 bases, J lost 2 bases, and 10 bases stayed unmatched. Here the CDR3 DNA reads TGTGCCAGCAGTCTTTGGGCTAGCGGGAGAGTCACAGATACGCAGTATTTT. Translated: CASSLWASGRVTDTQYF.

This sequence joins TRBV11-2 and TRBJ1-5; D is ambiguous. V shed 5 bases and J shed 0 bases, with 11 bases lying between them. The CDR3 extends over 15 amino acids. Per the germline V gene, CDR1 is SGHAT and CDR2 is FQNNGV. The CDR3 bases are TGTGCCAGCAGCCCGGACGGACGTAGCAATCAGCCCCAGCATTTT. Encoded protein: CASSPDGRSNQPQHF.

The V call is TRBV5-1, the J call TRBJ2-3, with 7 bases lining up with TRBD2. J was trimmed by 4 bases and V by 4 bases; bases with no gene match: 9. This CDR3 spans 15 amino acids. CDR1 SGHRS and CDR2 YFSETQ come from the germline V gene. CDR3 protein: CASSPPAGLADTQYF. As DNA, the CDR3 is TGCGCCAGCAGCCCCCCGGCCGGACTAGCAGATACGCAGTATTTT. The complete variable domain, with remaining parts taken from reference TRBV5-1 and TRBJ2-3, reads KAGVTQTPRYLIKTRGQQVTLSCSPISGHRSVSWYQQTPGQGLQFLFEYFSETQRNKGNFPGRFSGRQFSNSRSEMNVSTLELGDSALYLCASSPPAGLADTQYFGPGTRLTVL.